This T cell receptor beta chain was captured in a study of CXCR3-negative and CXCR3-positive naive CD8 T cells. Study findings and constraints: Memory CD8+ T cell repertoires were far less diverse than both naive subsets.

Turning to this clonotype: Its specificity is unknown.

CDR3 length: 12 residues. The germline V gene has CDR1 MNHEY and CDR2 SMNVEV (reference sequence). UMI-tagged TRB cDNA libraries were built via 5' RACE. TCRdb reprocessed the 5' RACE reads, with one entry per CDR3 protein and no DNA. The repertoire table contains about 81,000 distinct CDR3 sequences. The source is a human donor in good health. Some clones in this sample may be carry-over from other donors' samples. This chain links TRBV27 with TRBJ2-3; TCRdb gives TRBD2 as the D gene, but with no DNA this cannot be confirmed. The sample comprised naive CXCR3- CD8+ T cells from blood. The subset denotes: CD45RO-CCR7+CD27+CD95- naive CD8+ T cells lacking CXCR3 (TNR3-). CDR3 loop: CASSFGGDTQYF.